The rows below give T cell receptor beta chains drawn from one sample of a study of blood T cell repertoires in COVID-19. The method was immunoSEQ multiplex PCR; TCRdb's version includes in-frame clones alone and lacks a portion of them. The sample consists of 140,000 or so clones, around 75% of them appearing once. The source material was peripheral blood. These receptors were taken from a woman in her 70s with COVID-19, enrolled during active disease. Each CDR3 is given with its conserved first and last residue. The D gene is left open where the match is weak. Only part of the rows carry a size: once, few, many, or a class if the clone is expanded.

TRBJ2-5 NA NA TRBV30 CAWSVTDQETQYF TGTGCCTGGAGTGTTACAGACCAAGAGACCCAGTACTTC
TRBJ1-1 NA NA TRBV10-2 CASRGGGDNTEAFF TGCGCCAGCAGGGGCGGGGGGGATAACACTGAAGCTTTCTTT
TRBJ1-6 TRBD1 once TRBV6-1 CASSELGTGQINSPLHF TGTGCCAGCAGTGAATTGGGGACAGGACAAATTAATTCACCCCTCCACTTT
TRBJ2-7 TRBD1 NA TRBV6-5 CASRQGTGLVYEQYF TGTGCCAGCAGGCAAGGGACAGGCCTCGTTTACGAGCAGTACTTC
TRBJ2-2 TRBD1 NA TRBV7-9 CASSDAGQGATGELFF TGTGCCAGCAGCGATGCGGGACAGGGGGCAACCGGGGAGCTGTTTTTT
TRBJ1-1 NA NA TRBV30 CAWSLQGNTEAFF TGTGCCTGGAGTCTACAGGGGAACACTGAAGCTTTCTTT
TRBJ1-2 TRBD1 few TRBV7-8 CASSIDRDYGYTF TGTGCCAGCAGCATAGACAGGGACTATGGCTACACCTTC
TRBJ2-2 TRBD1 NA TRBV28 CASLIQGPNTGELFF TGTGCCAGCCTGATACAGGGGCCGAACACCGGGGAGCTGTTTTTT
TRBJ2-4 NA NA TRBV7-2 CASSFYSLAKNIQYF TGTGCCAGCAGCTTCTACAGCCTAGCCAAAAACATTCAGTACTTC
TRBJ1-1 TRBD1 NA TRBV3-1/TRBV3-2 CASSPLDRERISPEAFF TGTGCCAGCAGCCCTCTGGACAGGGAGAGGATCAGCCCTGAAGCTTTCTTT
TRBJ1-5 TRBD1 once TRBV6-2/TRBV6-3 CASSYGTGTNQPQHF TGTGCCAGCAGTTACGGGACAGGGACAAATCAGCCCCAGCATTTT
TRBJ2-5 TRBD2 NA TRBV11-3 CASSLGLAAPGETQYF TGTGCCAGCAGCTTAGGACTAGCGGCACCTGGGGAGACCCAGTACTTC
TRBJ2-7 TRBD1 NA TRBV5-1 CASSEGASVDEQYF TGCGCCAGCAGCGAGGGGGCTAGTGTCGACGAGCAGTACTTC
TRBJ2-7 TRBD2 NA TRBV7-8 CASSLVAGGSYEQYF TGTGCCAGCAGCTTAGTAGCGGGGGGCTCCTACGAGCAGTACTTC
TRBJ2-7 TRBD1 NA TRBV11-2 CASSRDRLYEQYF TGTGCCAGCAGCCGGGACAGGCTCTACGAGCAGTACTTC
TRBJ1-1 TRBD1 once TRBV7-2 CASSFDRGMNTEAFF TGTGCCAGCAGCTTCGACAGGGGGATGAACACTGAAGCTTTCTTT
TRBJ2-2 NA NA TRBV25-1 CASSAGGFTGELFF TGTGCCAGCAGTGCGGGGGGCTTCACCGGGGAGCTGTTTTTT
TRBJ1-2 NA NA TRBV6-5 CATTSGGSYGYTF TGTGCCACCACCTCGGGAGGCTCCTATGGCTACACCTTC
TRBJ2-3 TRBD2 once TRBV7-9 CASSLRGADTQYF TGTGCCAGCAGCTTACGGGGGGCAGATACGCAGTATTTT
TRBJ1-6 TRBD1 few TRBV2 CASSEGDRHNSPLHF TGTGCCAGCAGTGAGGGGGACAGACATAATTCACCCCTCCACTTT
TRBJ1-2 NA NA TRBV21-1 CASSKARHDRDEVFDYGYTF TGTGCCAGCAGCAAAGCCCGACATGACAGGGATGAGGTATTTGACTATGGCTACACCTTC
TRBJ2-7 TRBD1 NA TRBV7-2 CASSRDRGRDEQYF TGTGCCAGCAGCCGGGACAGGGGGCGCGACGAGCAGTACTTC
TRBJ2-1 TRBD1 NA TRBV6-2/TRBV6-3 CASSTGGGYNEQFF TGTGCCAGTAGCACAGGGGGTGGGTACAATGAGCAGTTCTTC
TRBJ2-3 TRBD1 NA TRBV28 CASKMDRSTDTQYF TGTGCCAGCAAAATGGACAGGAGCACAGATACGCAGTATTTT
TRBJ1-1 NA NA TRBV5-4 CASSSQGLDTEAFF TGTGCCAGCAGCAGCCAGGGGCTCGACACTGAAGCTTTCTTT
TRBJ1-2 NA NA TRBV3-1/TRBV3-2 CASSHKRANYGYTF TGTGCCAGCAGCCATAAGCGAGCTAACTATGGCTACACCTTC
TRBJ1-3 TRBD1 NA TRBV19 CARNDRGTGGYGNTIYF TGTGCCAGAAACGATCGGGGGACAGGGGGGTATGGAAACACCATATATTTT
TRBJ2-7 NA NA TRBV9 CASSVSLGQSPSEQYF TGTGCCAGCAGCGTAAGCTTGGGGCAGTCACCCTCCGAGCAGTACTTC
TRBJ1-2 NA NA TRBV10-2 CASSSSGAAGNGYTF TGCGCCAGCAGCTCATCGGGAGCAGCGGGGAATGGCTACACCTTC
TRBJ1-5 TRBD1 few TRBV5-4 CASSLKETGNQPQHF TGTGCCAGCAGCCTGAAGGAGACAGGGAATCAGCCCCAGCATTTT
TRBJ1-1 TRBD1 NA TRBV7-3 CASSLSSWDREAFF TGTGCCAGCAGCTTAAGTTCATGGGACAGGGAAGCTTTCTTT
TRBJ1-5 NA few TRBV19 CASRHRDPGGFGQPQHF TGTGCCAGTAGGCACAGGGACCCCGGCGGCTTCGGGCAGCCCCAGCATTTT
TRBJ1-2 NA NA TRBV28 CASGRGVPGGYTF TGTGCCAGCGGACGGGGGGTCCCCGGGGGCTACACCTTC
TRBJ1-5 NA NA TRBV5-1 CATSFRGGDQPQHF TGCGCCACCAGCTTCCGGGGGGGGGATCAGCCCCAGCATTTT
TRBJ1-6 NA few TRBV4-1 CASSQDFPSSYNSPLHF TGCGCCAGCAGCCAAGATTTTCCGAGCTCCTATAATTCACCCCTCCACTTT
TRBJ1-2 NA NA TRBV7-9 CASSSGQVGYTF TGTGCCAGCAGCTCTGGGCAGGTTGGCTACACCTTC
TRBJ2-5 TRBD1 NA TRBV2 CASTDRGRGETQYF TGTGCCAGCACGGACAGGGGGCGCGGAGAGACCCAGTACTTC
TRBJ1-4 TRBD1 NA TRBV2 CASRVQGANEKLFF TGTGCCAGCAGGGTTCAGGGGGCTAATGAAAAACTGTTTTTT
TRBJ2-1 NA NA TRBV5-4 CASSLRPSDTYNEQFF TGTGCCAGCAGCTTGCGGCCTAGCGACACCTACAATGAGCAGTTCTTC
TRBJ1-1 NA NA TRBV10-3 CAISESGGVNTEAFF TGTGCCATCAGTGAGTCGGGGGGGGTGAACACTGAAGCTTTCTTT
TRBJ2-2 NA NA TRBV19 CASSILGTNTGELFF TGTGCCAGTAGTATTTTAGGGACAAACACCGGGGAGCTGTTTTTT
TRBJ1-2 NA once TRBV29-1 CSVSPGAEGYTF TGCAGCGTCTCTCCCGGAGCGGAAGGCTACACCTTC
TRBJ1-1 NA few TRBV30 CAWRLSGGPEAFF TGTGCCTGGAGGTTAAGCGGGGGCCCTGAAGCTTTCTTT
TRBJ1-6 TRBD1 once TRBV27 CASSPGQAYSPLHF TGTGCCAGCAGTCCGGGACAGGCCTATTCACCCCTCCACTTT
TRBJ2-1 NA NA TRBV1 CTSSQDRAGSLHNEQFF TGCACCAGCAGCCAAGACCGCGCAGGGTCTCTCCACAATGAGCAGTTCTTC
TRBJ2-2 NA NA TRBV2 CASSVQAGFGELFF TGTGCCAGCAGTGTGCAGGCGGGGTTCGGGGAGCTGTTTTTT
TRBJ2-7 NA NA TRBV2 CASLDRGPLPSSYEQYF TGTGCCAGTTTAGATCGCGGGCCTTTGCCCAGCTCCTACGAGCAGTACTTC
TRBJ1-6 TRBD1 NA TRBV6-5 CATVVGAGGSSPLHF TGTGCCACCGTAGTTGGGGCAGGGGGTAGTTCACCCCTCCACTTT
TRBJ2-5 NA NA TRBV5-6 CASSFGGQETQYF TGTGCCAGCAGCTTTGGAGGGCAAGAGACCCAGTACTTC
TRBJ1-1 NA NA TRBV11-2 CASSLGQNTEAFF TGTGCCAGCAGCTTAGGACAGAACACTGAAGCTTTCTTT
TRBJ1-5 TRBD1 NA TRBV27 CASSLARGDQPQHF TGTGCCAGCAGTTTGGCCAGGGGGGATCAGCCCCAGCATTTT
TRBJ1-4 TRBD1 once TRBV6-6 CASSPGQLLEATNEKLFF TGTGCCAGCAGTCCGGGACAGTTATTGGAAGCAACTAATGAAAAACTGTTTTTT
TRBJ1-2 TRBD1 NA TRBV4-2 CASSPGTGGTGGYTF TGTGCCAGCAGTCCCGGGACAGGGGGTACGGGAGGCTACACCTTC